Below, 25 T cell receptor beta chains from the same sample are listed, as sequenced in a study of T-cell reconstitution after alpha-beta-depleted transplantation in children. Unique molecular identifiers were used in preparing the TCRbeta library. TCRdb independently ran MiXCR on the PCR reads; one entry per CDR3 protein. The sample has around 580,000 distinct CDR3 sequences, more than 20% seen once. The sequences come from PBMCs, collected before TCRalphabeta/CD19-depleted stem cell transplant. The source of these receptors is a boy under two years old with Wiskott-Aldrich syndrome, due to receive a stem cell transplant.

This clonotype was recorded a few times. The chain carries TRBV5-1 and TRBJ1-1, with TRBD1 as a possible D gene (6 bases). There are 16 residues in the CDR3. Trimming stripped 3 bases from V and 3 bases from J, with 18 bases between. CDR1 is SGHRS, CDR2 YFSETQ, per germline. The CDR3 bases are TGCGCCAGCAGCTACCTAGGACAGCCGGGCGACACTGAAGCTTTCTTT. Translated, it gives CASSYLGQPGDTEAFF.

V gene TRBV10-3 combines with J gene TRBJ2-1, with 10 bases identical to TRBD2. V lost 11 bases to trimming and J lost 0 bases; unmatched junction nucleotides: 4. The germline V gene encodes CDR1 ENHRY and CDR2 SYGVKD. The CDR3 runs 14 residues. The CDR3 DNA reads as TGTGCCGTTAGCGGGAGGAGCTCCTACAATGAGCAGTTCTTC. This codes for CAVSGRSSYNEQFF.

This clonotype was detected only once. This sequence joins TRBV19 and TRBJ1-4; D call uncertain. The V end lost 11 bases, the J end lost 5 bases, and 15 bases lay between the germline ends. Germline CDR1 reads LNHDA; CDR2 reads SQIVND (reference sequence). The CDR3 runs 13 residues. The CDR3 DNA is TGTGCCGTACCCACCGCGGACAATGAAAAACTGTTTTTT. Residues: CAVPTADNEKLFF.

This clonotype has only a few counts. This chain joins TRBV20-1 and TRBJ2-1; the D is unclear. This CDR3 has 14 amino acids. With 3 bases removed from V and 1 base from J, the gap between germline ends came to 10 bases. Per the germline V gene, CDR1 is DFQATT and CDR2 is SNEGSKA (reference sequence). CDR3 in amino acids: CSASNLLSYNEQFF. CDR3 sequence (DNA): TGCAGTGCTAGCAATCTACTATCCTACAATGAGCAGTTCTTC.

The CDR3 loop is CASSFPGQYEFF. The CDR3 DNA is TGTGCCAGCAGTTTCCCGGGACAGTATGAGTTCTTC. The chain joins TRBV28 to TRBJ2-1; 7 nucleotides align to TRBD1. Germline-derived CDR1 and CDR2 are MDHEN and SYDVKM. The junction had 7 bases not matched to a gene; V was cut back by 3 bases and J by 14 bases. The CDR3 extends over 12 amino acids.

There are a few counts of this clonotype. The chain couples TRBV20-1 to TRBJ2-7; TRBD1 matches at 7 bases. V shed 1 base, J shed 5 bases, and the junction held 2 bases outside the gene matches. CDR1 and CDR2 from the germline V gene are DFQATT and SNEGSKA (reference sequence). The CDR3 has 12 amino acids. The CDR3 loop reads CSARVGQDEQYF. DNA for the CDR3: TGCAGTGCTAGAGTTGGACAGGACGAGCAGTACTTC.

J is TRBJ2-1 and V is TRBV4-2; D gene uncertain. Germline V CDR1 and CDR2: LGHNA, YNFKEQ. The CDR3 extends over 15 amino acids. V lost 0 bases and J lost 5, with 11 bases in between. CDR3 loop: CASSQDWAINNEQFF. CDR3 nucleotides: TGTGCCAGCAGCCAAGATTGGGCTATCAACAATGAGCAGTTCTTC.

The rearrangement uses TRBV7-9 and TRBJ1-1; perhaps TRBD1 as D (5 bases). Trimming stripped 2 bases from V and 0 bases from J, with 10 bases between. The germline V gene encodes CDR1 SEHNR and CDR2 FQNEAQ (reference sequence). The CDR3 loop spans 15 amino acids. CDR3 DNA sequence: TGTGCCAGCAGCTTACCAGGGACGTTGAACACTGAAGCTTTCTTT. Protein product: CASSLPGTLNTEAFF.

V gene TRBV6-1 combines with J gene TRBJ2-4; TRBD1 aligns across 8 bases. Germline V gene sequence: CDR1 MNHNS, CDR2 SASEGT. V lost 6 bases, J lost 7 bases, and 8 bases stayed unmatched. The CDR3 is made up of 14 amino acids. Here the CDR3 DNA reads TGTGCCAGCAGGACCACAGGGGGTAGCAACATTCAGTACTTC. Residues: CASRTTGGSNIQYF.

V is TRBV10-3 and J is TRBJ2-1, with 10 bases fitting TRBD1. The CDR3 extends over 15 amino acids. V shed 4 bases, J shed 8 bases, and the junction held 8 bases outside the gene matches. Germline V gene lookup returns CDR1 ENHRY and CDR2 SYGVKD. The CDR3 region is CAISAGQGVRDEQFF. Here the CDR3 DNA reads TGTGCCATCAGTGCCGGACAGGGGGTGAGGGATGAGCAGTTCTTC.

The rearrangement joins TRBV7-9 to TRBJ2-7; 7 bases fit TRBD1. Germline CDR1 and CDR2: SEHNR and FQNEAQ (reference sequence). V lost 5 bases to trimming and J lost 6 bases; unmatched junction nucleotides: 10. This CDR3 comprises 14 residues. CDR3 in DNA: TGTGCCAGCAGCGCAAGGACAGGCGACTCCGAGCAGTACTTC. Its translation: CASSARTGDSEQYF.

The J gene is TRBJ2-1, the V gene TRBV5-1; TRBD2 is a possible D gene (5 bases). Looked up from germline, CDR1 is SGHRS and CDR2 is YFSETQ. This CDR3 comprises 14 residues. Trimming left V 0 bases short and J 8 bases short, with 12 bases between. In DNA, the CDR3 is TGCGCCAGCAGCTTGGTCGGGATAAGGGATGAGCAGTTCTTC. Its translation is CASSLVGIRDEQFF.

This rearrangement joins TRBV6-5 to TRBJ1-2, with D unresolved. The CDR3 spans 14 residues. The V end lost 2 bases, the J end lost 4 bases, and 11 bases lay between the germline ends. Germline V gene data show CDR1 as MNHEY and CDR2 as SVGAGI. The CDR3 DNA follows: TGTGCCAGCAGTTACGGCAGGATAGGCTATGGCTACACCTTC. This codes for CASSYGRIGYGYTF.

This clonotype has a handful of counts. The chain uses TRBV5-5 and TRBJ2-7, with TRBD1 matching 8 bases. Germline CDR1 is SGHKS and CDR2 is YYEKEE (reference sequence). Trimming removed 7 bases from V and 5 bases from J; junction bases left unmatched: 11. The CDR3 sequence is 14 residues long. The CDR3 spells CASWTRDRFNEQYF. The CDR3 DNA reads TGTGCCAGCTGGACCCGGGACAGGTTCAACGAGCAGTACTTC.

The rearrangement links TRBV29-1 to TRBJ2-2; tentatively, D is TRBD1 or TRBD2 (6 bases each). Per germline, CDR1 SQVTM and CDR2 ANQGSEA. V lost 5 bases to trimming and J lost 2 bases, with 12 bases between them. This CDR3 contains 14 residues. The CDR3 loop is CSVRTGGNTGELFF. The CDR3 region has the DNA TGCAGCGTTCGAACCGGGGGCAACACCGGGGAGCTGTTTTTT.

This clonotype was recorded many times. CDR3 DNA: TGCGCCAGCAGCTTGGTCGGGACAGGGAACGAGCAGTACTTC. It codes for CASSLVGTGNEQYF. The chain combines TRBV5-1 with TRBJ2-7, with TRBD1 matching over 9 bases. The junction had 3 bases not matched to a gene; V was cut back by 0 bases and J by 5 bases. Germline lookup yields CDR1 SGHRS and CDR2 YFSETQ. The CDR3 consists of 14 residues. The complete variable domain, with remaining parts taken from reference TRBV5-1 and TRBJ2-7, reads KAGVTQTPRYLIKTRGQQVTLSCSPISGHRSVSWYQQTPGQGLQFLFEYFSETQRNKGNFPGRFSGRQFSNSRSEMNVSTLELGDSALYLCASSLVGTGNEQYFGPGTRLTVT.

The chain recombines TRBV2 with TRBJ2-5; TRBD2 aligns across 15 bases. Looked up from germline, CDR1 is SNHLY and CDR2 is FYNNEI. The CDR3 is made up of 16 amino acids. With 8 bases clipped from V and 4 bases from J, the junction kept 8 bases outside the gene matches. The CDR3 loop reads CASRVPGLAGGETQYF. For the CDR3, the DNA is TGTGCCAGCCGTGTTCCGGGACTAGCGGGAGGAGAGACCCAGTACTTC. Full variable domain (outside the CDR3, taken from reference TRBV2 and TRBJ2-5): EPEVTQTPSHQVTQMGQEVILRCVPISNHLYFYWYRQILGQKVEFLVSFYNNEISEKSEIFDDQFSVERPDGSNFTLKIRSTKLEDSAMYFCASRVPGLAGGETQYFGPGTRLLVL.

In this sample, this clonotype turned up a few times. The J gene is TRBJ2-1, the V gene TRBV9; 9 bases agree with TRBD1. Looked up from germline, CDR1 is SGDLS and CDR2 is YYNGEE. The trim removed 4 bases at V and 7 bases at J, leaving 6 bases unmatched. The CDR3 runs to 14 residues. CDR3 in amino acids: CASSRDRALNEQFF. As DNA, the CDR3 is TGTGCCAGCAGCCGGGACAGGGCGCTGAATGAGCAGTTCTTC.

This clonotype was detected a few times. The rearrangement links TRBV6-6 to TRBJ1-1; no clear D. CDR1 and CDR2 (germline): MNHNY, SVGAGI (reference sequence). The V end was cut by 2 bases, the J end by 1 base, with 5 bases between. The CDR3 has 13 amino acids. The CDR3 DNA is TGTGCCAGCAGTTACCTTCCGAACACTGAAGCTTTCTTT. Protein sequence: CASSYLPNTEAFF.

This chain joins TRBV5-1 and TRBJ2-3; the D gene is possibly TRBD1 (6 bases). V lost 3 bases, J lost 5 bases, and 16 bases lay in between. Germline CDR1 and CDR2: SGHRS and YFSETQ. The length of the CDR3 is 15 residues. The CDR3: CASSYDRSGKDTQYF. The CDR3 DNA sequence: TGCGCCAGCAGCTACGACAGGTCGGGGAAAGATACGCAGTATTTT.

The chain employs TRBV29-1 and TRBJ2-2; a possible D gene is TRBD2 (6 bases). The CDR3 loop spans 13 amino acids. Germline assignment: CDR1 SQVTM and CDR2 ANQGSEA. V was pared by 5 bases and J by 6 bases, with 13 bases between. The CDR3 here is CSVPGAGPGELFF. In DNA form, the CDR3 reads TGCAGCGTTCCGGGAGCTGGTCCCGGGGAGCTGTTTTTT.

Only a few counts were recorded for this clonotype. CDR3 in DNA: TGTGCCACCAGCAGAGATACCTACAATGAGCAGTTCTTC. It is translated as CATSRDTYNEQFF. The chain is built from TRBV15 and TRBJ2-1; no firm D call. This CDR3 has 13 residues. Per germline, CDR1 LNHNV and CDR2 YYDKDF (reference sequence). The V end lost 0 bases, the J end lost 2 bases, and 2 bases lay between the germline ends.

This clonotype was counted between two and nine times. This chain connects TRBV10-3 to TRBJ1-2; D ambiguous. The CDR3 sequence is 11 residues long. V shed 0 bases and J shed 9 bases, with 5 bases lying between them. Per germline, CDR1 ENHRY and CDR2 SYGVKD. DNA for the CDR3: TGTGCCATCAGTGAGTCCATACGCTACACCTTC. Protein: CAISESIRYTF.

This chain's CDR3 is CSGTRADTQYF. The CDR3 region has the DNA TGCAGCGGAACAAGGGCGGATACGCAGTATTTT. The genes are TRBV29-1 and TRBJ2-3; unclear D gene. Trimming stripped 7 bases from V and 6 bases from J, with 11 bases between. The CDR3 runs to 11 residues. Germline-derived CDR1 and CDR2 are SQVTM and ANQGSEA.

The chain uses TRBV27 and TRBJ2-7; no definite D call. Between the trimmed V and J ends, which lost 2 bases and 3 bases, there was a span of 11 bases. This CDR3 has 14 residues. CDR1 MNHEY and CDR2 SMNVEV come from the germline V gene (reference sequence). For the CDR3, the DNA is TGTGCCAGCAGTTTAAAAGGGAACCTCTACGAGCAGTACTTC. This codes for CASSLKGNLYEQYF.